This T cell receptor (beta chain) was identified in a study of T cells in Graves' hyperthyroidism and ophthalmopathy. This CDR3 contains 14 residues. V gave up 6 bases and J gave up 5 bases, with 16 bases separating them. Germline V gene sequence: CDR1 MGHDK, CDR2 SYGVNS. Findings and limits, study-wide: The blood repertoire included most of the expanded thyroid clonotypes above 0.001. Ophthalmopathy, which appeared later, was predicted by the model a median about 6 months before onset.

What was amplified from RNA transcripts were TCR beta CDR3 regions. When the TCR CDR3 underwent first-round RT-PCR, the HTBI primer set was used. TCRdb called the multiplex PCR reads again in MiXCR, with one record for every CDR3 protein. This sample yields about 50,000 distinct CDR3 sequences, of which around 48% are seen a single time; around 12% belongs to the top ten. The sample holds many counts of this clonotype. What it binds is not known. This sequence originates from a woman in her 30s with Graves' ophthalmopathy. Sequenced material: blood. V gene TRBV25-1 combines with J gene TRBJ2-5; D gene unclear. CDR3 bases: TGTGCCAGCAGCCCCTCGTGGAGCAGCGAGACCCAGTACTTC. It yields the protein CASSPSWSSETQYF.